The present T cell receptor beta chain was sequenced within a study of T cells after posttransplantation cyclophosphamide. Remarks on this clone: Its antigen is undetermined.

Methotrexate plus calcineurin inhibitor accompanied controls' myeloablative marrow transplants; sampling was 1 year later. The trim removed 6 bases at V and 6 bases at J, leaving 10 bases unmatched. The CDR3 has 15 residues. CDR1 is MNHEY and CDR2 is SVGAGI in the germline V gene. Points from the study as a whole: Skin or GI-infiltrating T cells shared few TRB sequences with blood.

Sequencing was performed with immunoSEQ multiplex PCR; in TCRdb, only in-frame clones are kept and a portion is missing. The sample has 15,000 to 20,000 clones, more than 75% seen once. V is TRBV6-5 and J is TRBJ2-2, with 7 bases identical to TRBD1. Sequencing used PBMCs, obtained after an allogeneic stem cell transplant with a calcineurin inhibitor and methotrexate. The origin of this receptor is a male patient aged 50 to 59 who received an allogeneic stem cell transplant from an unrelated donor, was CMV-positive, and had chronic GVHD only. Some T cells may have originated in the graft donor. The CDR3 DNA sequence: TGTGCCAGCAGCCTCACCGAGACAGGGCCCGGGGAGCTGTTTTTT. Translated: CASSLTETGPGELFF.